This T cell receptor beta chain was retrieved from a study of shared clonotypes between healthy human individuals. Looking at the study overall: For every donor, three CD4 naive, three CD4 memory, two CD8 naive and one CD8 memory plates were used.

A roughly 200 ng quantity of DNA, roughly 30,000 T cell genomes, went into the sorted-subset replicate PCRs. TCRdb's copy holds only in-frame clones and misses some; the assay was immunoSEQ multiplex PCR. The top ten hold more than 0.9% of the sample, which has around 2,100,000 clones, roughly 95% seen once. The CDR3 has 14 amino acids. Per germline, CDR1 GTSNPN and CDR2 SVGIG (reference sequence). The junction had 4 bases not matched to a gene; V was cut back by 3 bases and J by 0 bases. The naive CD8 fraction comprised CD45RO-negative cells positively selected for CCR7 and excluded terminally differentiated effector memory CD45RA+ cells. A word on this clone: Its antigen is not known.

General observations from the study: Sequencing depth was predicted to influence how clonotypes are shared among donors. Enrolling few donors narrowed the genetic and exposure-history diversity that was represented.

The chain recombines TRBV30 with TRBJ2-7; 8 bases map to TRBD2. The TCR was taken from a man younger than 35 in good health. The sample consisted of naive CD8+ T cells sorted from blood. CDR3 nucleotide sequence: TGTGCCTGGAGGCCGAGCGGGAGCTCCTACGAGCAGTACTTC. It yields the protein CAWRPSGSSYEQYF.